This T cell receptor beta chain derives from a study of T cell changes during pregnancy in multiple sclerosis. Only in-frame clones appear in the TCRdb table, and some are missing; sequencing was by immunoSEQ multiplex PCR. Among 93,000 or so clones, approximately 90% were seen once, and the ten largest hold 0.75% to 0.95%. This CDR3 contains 15 residues. Germline CDR1 reads SGHRS; CDR2 reads YFSETQ. Trimming cost V 4 bases and J 1 base; bases outside gene matches: 5. The table lists this clone with a few counts. V is TRBV5-1 and J is TRBJ1-1; TRBD1 aligns across 9 bases. The sequence was obtained from a female donor with multiple sclerosis, enrolled in a pregnancy study. The sample in question was peripheral blood, obtained after pregnancy. For the CDR3, the DNA is TGCGCCAGCAGCCCGAGGACAGGGGCGAACACTGAAGCTTTCTTT. Residues: CASSPRTGANTEAFF.